Reported below is one T cell receptor beta chain. Here immunoSEQ multiplex PCR was the method, and the copy in TCRdb shows in-frame clones only, minus some. The repertoire holds 490,000 or so clones, approximately 90% seen once, with 6.5% to 8.5% in the top ten. The data were taken from a study of blood T cell repertoires in COVID-19. Overall study: Nucleic acid was either cDNA or gDNA, and it came from T cells, B-cell-depleted T cells, or PBMCs.

The CDR3 is made up of 13 amino acids. Germline V gene data show CDR1 as SGHAT and CDR2 as FQNNGV. Trimming took 5 bases from V and 10 from J; bases not matched to a gene: 4. Participant-given clinical history determined each cohort assignment. The sequencing input was PBMCs or T cells enriched from blood (not recorded which). The genes are TRBV11-2 and TRBJ1-6, with 8 bases identical to TRBD1. This TCR was recovered from a woman aged 55-70 years who had recovered from COVID-19. CDR3 protein: CASSPTGESPLHF. The CDR3 DNA follows: TGTGCCAGCAGCCCGACAGGGGAATCACCCCTCCACTTT.